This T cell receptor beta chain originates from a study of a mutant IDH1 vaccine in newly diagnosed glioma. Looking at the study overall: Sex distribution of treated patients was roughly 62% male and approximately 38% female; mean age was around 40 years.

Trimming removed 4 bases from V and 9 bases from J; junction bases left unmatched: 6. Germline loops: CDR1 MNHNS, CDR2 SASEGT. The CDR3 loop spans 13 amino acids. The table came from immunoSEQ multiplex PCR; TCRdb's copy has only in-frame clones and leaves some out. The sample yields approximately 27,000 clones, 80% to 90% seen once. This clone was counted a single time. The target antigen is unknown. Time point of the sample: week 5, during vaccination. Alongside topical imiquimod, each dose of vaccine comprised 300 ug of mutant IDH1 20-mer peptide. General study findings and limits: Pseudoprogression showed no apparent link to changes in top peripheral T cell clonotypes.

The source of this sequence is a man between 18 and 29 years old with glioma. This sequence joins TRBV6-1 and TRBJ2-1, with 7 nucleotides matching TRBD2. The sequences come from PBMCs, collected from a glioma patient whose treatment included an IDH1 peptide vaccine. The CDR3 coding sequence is TGTGCCAGCAGTGCCCGGGAGGTTTCTGAGCAGTTCTTC. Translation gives CASSAREVSEQFF.